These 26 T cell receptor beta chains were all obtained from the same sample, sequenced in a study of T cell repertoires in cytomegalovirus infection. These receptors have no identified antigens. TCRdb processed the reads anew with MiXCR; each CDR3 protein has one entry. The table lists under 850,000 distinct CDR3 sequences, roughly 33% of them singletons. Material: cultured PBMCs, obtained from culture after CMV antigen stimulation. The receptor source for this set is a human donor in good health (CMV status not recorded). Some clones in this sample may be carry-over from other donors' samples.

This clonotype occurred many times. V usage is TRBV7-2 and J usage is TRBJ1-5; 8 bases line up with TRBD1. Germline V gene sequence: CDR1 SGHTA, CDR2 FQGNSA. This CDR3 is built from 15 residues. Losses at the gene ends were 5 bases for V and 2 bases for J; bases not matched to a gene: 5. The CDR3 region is CASSLRGLGNQPQHF. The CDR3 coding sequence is TGTGCCAGCAGCCTCAGGGGGCTCGGCAATCAGCCCCAGCATTTT.

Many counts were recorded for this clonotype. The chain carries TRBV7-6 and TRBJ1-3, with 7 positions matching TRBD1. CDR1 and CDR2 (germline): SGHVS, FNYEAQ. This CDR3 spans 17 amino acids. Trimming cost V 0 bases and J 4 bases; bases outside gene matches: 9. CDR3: CASSLAAGGGLGNTIYF. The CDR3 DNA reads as TGTGCCAGCAGCTTAGCAGCAGGGGGGGGCCTCGGAAACACCATATATTTT. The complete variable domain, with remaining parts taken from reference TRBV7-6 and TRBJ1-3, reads GAGVSQSPRYKVTKRGQDVALRCDPISGHVSLYWYRQALGQGPEFLTYFNYEAQQDKSGLPNDRFSAERPEGSISTLTIQRTEQRDSAMYRCASSLAAGGGLGNTIYFGEGSWLTVV.

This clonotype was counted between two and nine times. The CDR3 spells CASSNKRLNTEAFF. In nucleotides, the CDR3 is TGTGCCAGCAGTAACAAGAGGCTGAACACTGAAGCTTTCTTT. V gene TRBV12-3 or TRBV12-4 combines with J gene TRBJ1-1; D ambiguous. Trimming cost V 5 bases and J 0 bases, with 10 bases left between them. This CDR3 spans 14 amino acids.

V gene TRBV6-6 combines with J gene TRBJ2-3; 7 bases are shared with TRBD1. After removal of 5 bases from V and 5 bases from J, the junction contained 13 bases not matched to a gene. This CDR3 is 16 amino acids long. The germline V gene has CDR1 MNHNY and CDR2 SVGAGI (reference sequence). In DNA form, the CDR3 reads TGTGCCAGCAGTCAGTTACAGGGGCTAGCTGGAGATACGCAGTATTTT. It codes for CASSQLQGLAGDTQYF.

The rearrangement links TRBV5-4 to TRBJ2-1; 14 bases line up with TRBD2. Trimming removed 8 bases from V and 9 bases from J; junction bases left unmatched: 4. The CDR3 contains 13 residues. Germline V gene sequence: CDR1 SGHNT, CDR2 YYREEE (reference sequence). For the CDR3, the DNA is TGTGCCAGTCCGGGACTAGCGGGAGTTGAGCAGTTCTTC. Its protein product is CASPGLAGVEQFF. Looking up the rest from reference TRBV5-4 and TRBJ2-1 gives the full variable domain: ETGVTQSPTHLIKTRGQQVTLRCSSQSGHNTVSWYQQALGQGPQFIFQYYREEENGRGNFPPRFSGLQFPNYSSELNVNALELDDSALYLCASPGLAGVEQFFGPGTRLTVL.

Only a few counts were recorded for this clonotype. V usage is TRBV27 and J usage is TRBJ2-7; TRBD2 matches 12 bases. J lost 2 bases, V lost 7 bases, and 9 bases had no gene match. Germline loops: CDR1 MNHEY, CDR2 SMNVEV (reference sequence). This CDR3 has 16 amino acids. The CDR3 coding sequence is TGTGCCAGCAAAGCGACTAGCGGGAGATATGCCTACGAGCAGTACTTC. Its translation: CASKATSGRYAYEQYF.

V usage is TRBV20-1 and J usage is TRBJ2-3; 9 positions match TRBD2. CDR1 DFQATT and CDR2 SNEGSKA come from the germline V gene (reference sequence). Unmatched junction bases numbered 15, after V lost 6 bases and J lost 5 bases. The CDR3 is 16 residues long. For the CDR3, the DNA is TGCAGTGCCCCGGGACTAGCAAAAACGGTAGGAGATACGCAGTATTTT. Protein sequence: CSAPGLAKTVGDTQYF.

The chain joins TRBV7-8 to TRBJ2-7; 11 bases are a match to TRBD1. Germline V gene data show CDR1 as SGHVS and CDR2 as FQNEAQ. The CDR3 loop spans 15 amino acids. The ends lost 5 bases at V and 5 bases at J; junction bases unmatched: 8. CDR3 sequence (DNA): TGTGCCAGCAGCCCGTGGGGACAGGGGGGTGACGAGCAGTACTTC. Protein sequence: CASSPWGQGGDEQYF. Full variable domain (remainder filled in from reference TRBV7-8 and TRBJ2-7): GAGVSQSPRYKVAKRGQDVALRCDPISGHVSLFWYQQALGQGPEFLTYFQNEAQLDKSGLPSDRFFAERPEGSVSTLKIQRTQQEDSAVYLCASSPWGQGGDEQYFGPGTRLTVT.

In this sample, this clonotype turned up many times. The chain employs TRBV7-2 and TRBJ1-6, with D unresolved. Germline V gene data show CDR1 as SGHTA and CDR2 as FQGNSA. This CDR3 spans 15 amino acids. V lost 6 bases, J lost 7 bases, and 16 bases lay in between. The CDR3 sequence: CASSLNAPGNSPLHF. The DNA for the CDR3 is TGTGCCAGCAGTTTAAACGCCCCGGGGAATTCACCCCTCCACTTT.

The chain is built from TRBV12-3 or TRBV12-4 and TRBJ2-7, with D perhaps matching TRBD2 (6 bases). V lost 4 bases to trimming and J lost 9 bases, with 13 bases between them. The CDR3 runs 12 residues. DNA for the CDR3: TGTGCCAGCAGTTCCCCCGGGACTTCGCAGTACTTC. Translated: CASSSPGTSQYF.

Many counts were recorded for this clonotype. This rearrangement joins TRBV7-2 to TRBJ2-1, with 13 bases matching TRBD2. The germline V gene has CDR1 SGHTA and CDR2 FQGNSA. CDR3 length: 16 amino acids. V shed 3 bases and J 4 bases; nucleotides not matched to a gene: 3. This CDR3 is CASSLATSGRYNEQFF. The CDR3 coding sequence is TGTGCCAGCAGCTTGGCGACTAGCGGGAGGTACAATGAGCAGTTCTTC.

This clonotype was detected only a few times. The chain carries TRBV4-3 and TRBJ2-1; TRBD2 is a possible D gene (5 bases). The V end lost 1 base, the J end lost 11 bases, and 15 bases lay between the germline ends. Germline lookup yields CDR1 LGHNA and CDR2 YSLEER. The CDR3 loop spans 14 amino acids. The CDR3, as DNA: TGCGCCAGCAGCCAAGGGCTAGCAGAATTAAAGCAGTTCTTC. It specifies CASSQGLAELKQFF.

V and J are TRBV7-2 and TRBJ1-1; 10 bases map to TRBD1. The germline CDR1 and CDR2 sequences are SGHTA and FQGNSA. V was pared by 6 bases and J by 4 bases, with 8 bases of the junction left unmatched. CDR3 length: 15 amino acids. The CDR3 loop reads CASRTTGGQGTEAFF. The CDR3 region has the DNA TGTGCCAGCAGGACGACAGGGGGCCAGGGCACTGAAGCTTTCTTT. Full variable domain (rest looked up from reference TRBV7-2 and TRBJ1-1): GAGVSQSPSNKVTEKGKDVELRCDPISGHTALYWYRQSLGQGLEFLIYFQGNSAPDKSGLPSDRFSAERTGGSVSTLTIQRTQQEDSAVYLCASRTTGGQGTEAFFGQGTRLTVV.

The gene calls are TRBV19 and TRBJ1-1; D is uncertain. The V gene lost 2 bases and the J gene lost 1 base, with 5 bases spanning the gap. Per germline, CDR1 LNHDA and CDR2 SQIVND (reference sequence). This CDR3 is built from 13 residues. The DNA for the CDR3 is TGTGCCAGTAGTATAAGTACGAACACTGAAGCTTTCTTT. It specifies CASSISTNTEAFF.

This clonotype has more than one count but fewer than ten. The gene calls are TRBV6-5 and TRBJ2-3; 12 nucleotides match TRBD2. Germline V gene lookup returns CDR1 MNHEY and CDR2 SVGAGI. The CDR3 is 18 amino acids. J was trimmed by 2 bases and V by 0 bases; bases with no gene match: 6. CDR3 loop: CASSYSVLAGGNTDTQYF. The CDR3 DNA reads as TGTGCCAGCAGTTACTCGGTTCTAGCGGGAGGGAACACAGATACGCAGTATTTT.

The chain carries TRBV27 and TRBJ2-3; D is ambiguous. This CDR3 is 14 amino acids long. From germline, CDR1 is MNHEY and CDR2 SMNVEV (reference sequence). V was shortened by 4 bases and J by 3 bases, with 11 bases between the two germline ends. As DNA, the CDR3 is TGTGCCAGCAGTTCAAGGGTCTATACAGATACGCAGTATTTT. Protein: CASSSRVYTDTQYF.

In DNA, the CDR3 is TGTGCCAGCAACCCCAAAAGGGGGGCAGGTACAGATACGCAGTATTTT. It codes for CASNPKRGAGTDTQYF. The chain uses TRBV6-1 and TRBJ2-3, with D perhaps given as TRBD1 or TRBD2 (6 bases each). The ends were cut back, 7 bases at V and 3 bases at J, with 20 bases in the middle. Germline values: CDR1 MNHNS, CDR2 SASEGT. This CDR3 spans 16 amino acids.

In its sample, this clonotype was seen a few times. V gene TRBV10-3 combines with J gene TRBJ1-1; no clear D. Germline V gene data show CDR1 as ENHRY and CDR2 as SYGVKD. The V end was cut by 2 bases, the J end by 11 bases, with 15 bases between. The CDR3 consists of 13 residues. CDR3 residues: CAISERRESPAFF. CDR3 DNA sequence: TGTGCCATCAGTGAGAGGAGGGAGAGCCCGGCTTTCTTT.

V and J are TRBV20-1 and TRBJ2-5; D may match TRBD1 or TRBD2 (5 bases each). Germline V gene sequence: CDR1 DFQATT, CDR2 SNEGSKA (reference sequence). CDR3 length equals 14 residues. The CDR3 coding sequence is TGCAGCGCCTTACCGGGGCAGGGTTTCGAGACCCAGTACTTC. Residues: CSALPGQGFETQYF.

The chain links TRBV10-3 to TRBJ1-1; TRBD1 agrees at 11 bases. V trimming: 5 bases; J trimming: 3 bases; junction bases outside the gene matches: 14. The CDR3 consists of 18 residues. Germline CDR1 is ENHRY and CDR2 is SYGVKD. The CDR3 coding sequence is TGTGCCATCAGTCCGTGGCTAACCGGGACAGGGGGGGACACTGAAGCTTTCTTT. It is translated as CAISPWLTGTGGDTEAFF.

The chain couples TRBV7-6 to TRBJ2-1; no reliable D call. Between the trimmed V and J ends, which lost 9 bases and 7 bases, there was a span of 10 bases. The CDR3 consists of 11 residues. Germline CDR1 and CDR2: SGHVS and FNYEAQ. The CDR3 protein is CARPSRNEQFF. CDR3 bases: TGTGCCAGACCGTCGCGGAATGAGCAGTTCTTC. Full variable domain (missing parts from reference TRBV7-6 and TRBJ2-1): GAGVSQSPRYKVTKRGQDVALRCDPISGHVSLYWYRQALGQGPEFLTYFNYEAQQDKSGLPNDRFSAERPEGSISTLTIQRTEQRDSAMYRCARPSRNEQFFGPGTRLTVL.

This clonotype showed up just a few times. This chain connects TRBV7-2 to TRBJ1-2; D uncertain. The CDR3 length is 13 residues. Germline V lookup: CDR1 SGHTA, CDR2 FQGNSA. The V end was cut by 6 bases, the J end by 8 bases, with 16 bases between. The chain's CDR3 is CASRPREEGGYTF. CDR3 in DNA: TGTGCCAGCAGGCCCCGGGAGGAAGGAGGCTACACCTTC.

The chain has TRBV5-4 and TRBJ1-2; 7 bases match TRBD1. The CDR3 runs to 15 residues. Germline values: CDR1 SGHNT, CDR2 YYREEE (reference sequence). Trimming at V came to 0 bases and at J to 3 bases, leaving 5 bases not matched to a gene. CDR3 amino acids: CASSLGAGQDYGYTF. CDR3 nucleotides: TGTGCCAGCAGCTTGGGGGCTGGACAGGACTATGGCTACACCTTC.

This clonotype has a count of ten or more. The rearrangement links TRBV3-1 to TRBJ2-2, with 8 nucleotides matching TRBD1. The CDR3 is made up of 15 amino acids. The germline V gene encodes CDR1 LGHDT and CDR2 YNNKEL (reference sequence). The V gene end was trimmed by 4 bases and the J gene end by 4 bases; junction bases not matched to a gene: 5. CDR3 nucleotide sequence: TGTGCCAGCAGCCCACAGGGGGGCGGCACCGGGGAGCTGTTTTTT. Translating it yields CASSPQGGGTGELFF.

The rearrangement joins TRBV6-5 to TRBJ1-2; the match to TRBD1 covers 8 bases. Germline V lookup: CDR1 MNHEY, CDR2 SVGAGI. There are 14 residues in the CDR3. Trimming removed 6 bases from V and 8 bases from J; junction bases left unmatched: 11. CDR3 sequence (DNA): TGTGCCAGCAGCAACAGGGGGACCTCGTTAGGCTACACCTTC. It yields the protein CASSNRGTSLGYTF.

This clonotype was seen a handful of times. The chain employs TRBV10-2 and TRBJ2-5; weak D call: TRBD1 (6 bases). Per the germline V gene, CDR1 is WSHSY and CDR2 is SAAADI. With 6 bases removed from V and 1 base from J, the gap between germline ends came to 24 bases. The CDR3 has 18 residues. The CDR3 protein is CASRPNWGRGRIQETQYF. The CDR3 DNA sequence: TGCGCCAGCAGACCGAATTGGGGCAGGGGTCGGATCCAAGAGACCCAGTACTTC.